This T cell receptor (beta chain) appears in the sequencing data of a study of blood T cell repertoires in COVID-19 (dated by TCRdb to about 2020). In the study overall: Samples from collaborators originated in the United States, Italy and Spain and spanned both the acute and convalescent phases of COVID-19. Nearly every sample came with metadata listing a de-identified subject ID, COVID-19 status, age in years and sex. HLA class I and class II types, where available, came from metadata supplied by the sample provider rather than from assay-based typing. The material from the prospective study consisted of cDNA or gDNA derived from T cells, B-cell-depleted T cells, or PBMCs. The samples were drawn from the first 160 participants of the ongoing ImmuneRACE study and from 1,254 subjects provided by 6 global collaborators. A freely available public database, intended as a resource for researchers studying the immune response to SARS-CoV-2, is where the repertoires were released. The dataset comprised deeply sampled blood TCRbeta repertoires from subjects exposed to, actively infected with, or recovered from COVID-19.

To note about this clone: Its specific antigen is unknown. No per-base quality is available; no much larger clone lies one base away.

The immunoSEQ Assay, a bias-controlled multiplex PCR, was used to amplify TCRbeta CDR3 regions from genomic DNA. Under the source paper's analysis protocol: Within the assay, amplification of reference gene primers was used to estimate how many nucleated cells each sample contained. Sequence reads were collapsed and filtered to measure the absolute abundance of every unique TCRbeta CDR3 rearrangement. For each sample, productive Simpson clonality was calculated as the square root of Simpson's diversity index over productive rearrangements. TCRdb carries this immuneACCESS record with in-frame sequences only. Its versions omit some clonotypes, under half of them owing to an unresolved V gene in the studies checked, with the rest unexplained. D and trimming come from the DNA, and the V and J calls and clone size come from that table. This sample holds under 200,000 clones; 75% to 95% were observed only once. The top ten clones comprise 0.45% to 0.65% of the sample.

Study-level results and caveats: The quantity of clinical and demographic metadata differed by source and by participant and was supplied without curation.

V ends up 4 bases short and J 6 bases short, with an unmatched junction base count of 10. The CDR3 sequence holds 15 residues, the cysteine and phenylalanine included. The read is trimmed to its CDR3 DNA, 45 bases read in frame from base 1. CDR1 LNHDA and CDR2 SQIVND were looked up in the germline V gene (reference sequence). The collaborating institutions used their own protocols to collect whole blood in K2EDTA tubes. Collaborator samples were shipped for TCRbeta analysis as frozen whole blood, isolated PBMCs, or DNA extracted from either sample type. Sample: peripheral blood. This receptor chain uses TRBV19 and TRBJ2-5; 8 bases in the middle match TRBD1. This TCR was recovered from a man in his forties or fifties with acute or convalescent COVID-19. In nucleotides, the sequence is TGTGCCAGTAGTAATACAGGGGGAGCTGGGAAGACCCAGTACTTC. This gives the protein CASSNTGGAGKTQYF. This CDR3, with the reference TRBV19 and TRBJ2-5 proteins standing in past its ends, gives the full variable domain DGGITQSPKYLFRKEGQNVTLSCEQNLNHDAMYWYRQDPGQGLRLIYYSQIVNDFQKGDIAEGYSVSREKKESFPLTVTSAQKNPTAFYLCASSNTGGAGKTQYFGPGTRLLVL.